This T cell receptor beta chain was retrieved from a study of blood T cell repertoires in COVID-19. Across the whole study: Samples came from the United States, Italy and Spain, spanning acute and convalescent COVID-19. PBMCs, B-cell-depleted T cells, or T cells provided the cDNA or gDNA that made up the material.

Original methodology: Reference gene primer amplification gave estimated nucleated cell counts. Clones were sequenced by immunoSEQ multiplex PCR, and TCRdb holds only the in-frame ones, with some missing. V and J calls and clone size are as listed in that table; D and trimming were resolved from the DNA. The sample carries roughly 250,000 clones, roughly nine tenths recorded once. The CDR3 sequence is 13 residues long. Germline V gives CDR1 MNHEY, CDR2 SVGAGI. V lost 6 bases and J lost 3, with 6 bases in between. Source material: peripheral blood. The receptor was derived from a man in his sixties who had recovered from COVID-19. The chain joins TRBV6-5 to TRBJ1-6; D not certain. The CDR3 DNA reads TGTGCCAGCAGGTCGGTCTATAATTCACCCCTCCACTTT. Its protein is CASRSVYNSPLHF.